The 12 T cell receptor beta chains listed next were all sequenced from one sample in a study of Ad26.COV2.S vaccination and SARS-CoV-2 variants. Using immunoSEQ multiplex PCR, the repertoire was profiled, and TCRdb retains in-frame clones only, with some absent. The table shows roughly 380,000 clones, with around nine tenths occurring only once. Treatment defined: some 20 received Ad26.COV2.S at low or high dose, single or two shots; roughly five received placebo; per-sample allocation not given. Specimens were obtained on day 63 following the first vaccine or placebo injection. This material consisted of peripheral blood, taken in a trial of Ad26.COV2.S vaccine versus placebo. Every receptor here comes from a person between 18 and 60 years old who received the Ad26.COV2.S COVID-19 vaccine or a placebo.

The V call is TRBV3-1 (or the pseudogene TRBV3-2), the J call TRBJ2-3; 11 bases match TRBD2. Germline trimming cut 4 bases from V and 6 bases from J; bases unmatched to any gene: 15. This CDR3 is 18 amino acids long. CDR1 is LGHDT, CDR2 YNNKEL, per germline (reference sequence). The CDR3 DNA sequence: TGTGCCAGCAGCCCTCGCCTAGCGGGGGGCCTTAACACTGATACGCAGTATTTT. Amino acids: CASSPRLAGGLNTDTQYF.

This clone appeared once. The CDR3 DNA is TGTGCCACCTCAGTAGGCCCCCTGGCTTCACCCCTCCACTTT. This encodes CATSVGPLASPLHF. This sequence joins TRBV19 and TRBJ1-6; no firm D call. The V gene's germline CDR1 is LNHDA and CDR2 SQIVND (reference sequence). CDR3 length: 14 residues. The V end lost 10 bases, the J end lost 9 bases, and 19 bases lay between the germline ends.

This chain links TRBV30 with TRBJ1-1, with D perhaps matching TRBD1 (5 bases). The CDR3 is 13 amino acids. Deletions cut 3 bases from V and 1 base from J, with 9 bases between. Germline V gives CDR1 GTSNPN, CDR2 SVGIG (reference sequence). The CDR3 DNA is TGTGCCTGGAGAGGGGATTCGAACACTGAAGCTTTCTTT. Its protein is CAWRGDSNTEAFF.

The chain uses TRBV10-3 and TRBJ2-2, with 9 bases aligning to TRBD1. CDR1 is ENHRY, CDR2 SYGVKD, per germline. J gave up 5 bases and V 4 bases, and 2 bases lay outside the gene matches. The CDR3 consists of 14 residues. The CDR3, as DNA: TGTGCCATCAGTGGACAGGGGGTAACCGGGGAGCTGTTTTTT. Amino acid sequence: CAISGQGVTGELFF.

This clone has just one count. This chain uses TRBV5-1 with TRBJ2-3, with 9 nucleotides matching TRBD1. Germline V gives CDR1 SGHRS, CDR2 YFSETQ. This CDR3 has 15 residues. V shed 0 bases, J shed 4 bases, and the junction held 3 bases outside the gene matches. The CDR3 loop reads CASSLEQGAADTQYF. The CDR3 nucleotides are TGCGCCAGCAGCTTGGAACAGGGGGCCGCAGATACGCAGTATTTT.

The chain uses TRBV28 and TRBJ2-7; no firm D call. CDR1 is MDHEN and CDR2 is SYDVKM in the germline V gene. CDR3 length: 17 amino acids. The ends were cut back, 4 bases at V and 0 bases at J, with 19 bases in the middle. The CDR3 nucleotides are TGTGCCAGCAGTTCAATATTCGAGGACCGTCCCTCCTACGAGCAGTACTTC. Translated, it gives CASSSIFEDRPSYEQYF.

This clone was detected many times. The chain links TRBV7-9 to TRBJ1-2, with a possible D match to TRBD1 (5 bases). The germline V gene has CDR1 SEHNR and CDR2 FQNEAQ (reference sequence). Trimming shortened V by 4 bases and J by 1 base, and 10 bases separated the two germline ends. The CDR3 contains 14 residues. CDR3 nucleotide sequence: TGTGCCAGCAGCTCGACAGATATTAACTATGGCTACACCTTC. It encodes CASSSTDINYGYTF.

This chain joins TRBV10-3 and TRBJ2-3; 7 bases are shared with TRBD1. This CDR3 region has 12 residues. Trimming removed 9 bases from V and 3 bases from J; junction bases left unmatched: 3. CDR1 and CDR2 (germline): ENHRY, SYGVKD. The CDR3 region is CAISDRTDTQYF. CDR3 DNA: TGTGCCATTTCGGACAGGACAGATACGCAGTATTTT.

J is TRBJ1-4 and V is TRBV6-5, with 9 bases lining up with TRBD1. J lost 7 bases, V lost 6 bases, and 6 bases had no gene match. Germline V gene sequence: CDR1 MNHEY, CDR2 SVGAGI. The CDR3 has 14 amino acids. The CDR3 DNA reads TGTGCCAGCAGGAAGACAGGGGGAGGTGAAAAACTGTTTTTT. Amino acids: CASRKTGGGEKLFF.

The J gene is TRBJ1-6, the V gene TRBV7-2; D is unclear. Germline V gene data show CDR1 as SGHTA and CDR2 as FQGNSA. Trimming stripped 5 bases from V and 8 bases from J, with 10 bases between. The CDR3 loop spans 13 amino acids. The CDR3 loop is CASSALLDSPLHF. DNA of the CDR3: TGTGCCAGCAGCGCTCTTCTGGATTCACCCCTCCACTTT.

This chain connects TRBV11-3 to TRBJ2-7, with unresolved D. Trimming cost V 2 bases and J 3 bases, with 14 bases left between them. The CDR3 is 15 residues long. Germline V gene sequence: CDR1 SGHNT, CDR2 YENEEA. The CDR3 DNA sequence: TGTGCCAGCAGCTTAACGTCGGCCGGGCTCTACGAGCAGTACTTC. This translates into CASSLTSAGLYEQYF.

CDR3: CASSFTALETQYF. DNA for the CDR3: TGTGCCAGCAGTTTTACGGCCCTAGAGACCCAGTACTTC. The chain couples TRBV3-1 (or the pseudogene TRBV3-2) to TRBJ2-5, with no clear D. The germline gives CDR1 LGHDT, CDR2 YNNKEL (reference sequence). The V end lost 6 bases, the J end lost 4 bases, and 12 bases lay between the germline ends. The CDR3 spans 13 residues.